This T cell receptor (beta chain) was identified in a study of T cell repertoires in cytomegalovirus infection. As for the study in general: Evidence of both CMV infection and a matching HLA type came from public TCR beta signatures.

The V gene's germline CDR1 is SGHTA and CDR2 FQGNSA. There are 15 residues in the CDR3. The germline V and J ends were trimmed by 5 bases and 5 bases, with 16 bases remaining between them. This clonotype has ten or more counts. Its antigen is unidentified. Each CDR3 protein is one row after TCRdb ran MiXCR on the reads. Found here are around 530,000 distinct CDR3 sequences, about 25% of them singletons; the top ten hold 13%. Study results and limitations: Totalled public TCR beta family frequency picked out people who carried CMV plus the relevant HLA.

The specimen sequenced was PBMCs. The chain carries TRBV7-2 and TRBJ1-5; no reliable D call. The sequence derives from a human donor in good health (CMV status not recorded). Some clones in this sample may be carry-over from other donors' samples. In DNA form, the CDR3 reads TGTGCCAGCAGCCCCGCGGTCGGCAGTGATCAGCCCCAGCATTTT. Translating gives CASSPAVGSDQPQHF.